The T cell receptor (beta chain) under discussion was sequenced for a study of blood T cell repertoires in COVID-19. Study in general: Some COVID-19 samples were acute and others convalescent; all came from the United States, Italy and Spain.

CDR3 length equals 12 residues. From germline, CDR1 is SEHNR and CDR2 FQNEAQ (reference sequence). The V end was cut by 3 bases, the J end by 8 bases, with 7 bases between. The repertoire was sequenced with immunoSEQ multiplex PCR; TCRdb's copy has only in-frame clones and lacks some. The top ten clones hold roughly 18% of a sample with 200,000 or so clones, 85% of them seen once. Specimen: peripheral blood. The receptor comes from a person aged 65 to 85 with COVID-19, enrolled during active disease. J is TRBJ1-4 and V is TRBV7-9, with D possibly being TRBD1 (5 bases). DNA of the CDR3: TGTGCCAGCAGCTTTGGGGCCGAAAAACTGTTTTTT. This translates into CASSFGAEKLFF.